These T cell receptor beta chains were read from a single sample in a study of blood T cell repertoires in COVID-19. Some clones are missing from TCRdb's copy, which holds only in-frame ones; the method was immunoSEQ multiplex PCR. Of about 74,000 clones listed, around 90% are singletons. Sequenced: peripheral blood. Receptors originate from a man in his fifties with acute or convalescent COVID-19. The CDR3 runs from the conserved cysteine through the conserved F or W. The order of the fields is J gene, D gene, V gene, clone size, CDR3 DNA, CDR3 protein. The D gene is left open where the match is weak. Size is omitted from some rows. Given values are once, few, many or a class for expanded clones.

J gene: TRBJ1-2; D gene: -; V gene: TRBV7-9; clone size: -; CDR3 DNA: TGTGCCAGCAGCCCTTGGAGGTTAACCCACTATGGCTACACCTTC; CDR3 protein: CASSPWRLTHYGYTF
J gene: TRBJ2-2; D gene: -; V gene: TRBV11-2; clone size: once; CDR3 DNA: TGTGCCAGCCTACAAAAGGCACAGGGTCCCTCAACGAACACCGGGGAGCTGTTTTTT; CDR3 protein: CASLQKAQGPSTNTGELFF
J gene: TRBJ2-1; D gene: TRBD1; V gene: TRBV12-5; clone size: once; CDR3 DNA: TGTGCTAGTGGTTTGGGGGACAGGACATACAATGAGCAGTTCTTC; CDR3 protein: CASGLGDRTYNEQFF
J gene: TRBJ1-6; D gene: -; V gene: TRBV5-1; clone size: -; CDR3 DNA: TGCGCCAGCAGAATGGACAGAAATTCACCCCTCCACTTT; CDR3 protein: CASRMDRNSPLHF
J gene: TRBJ1-5; D gene: TRBD1; V gene: TRBV30; clone size: -; CDR3 DNA: TGTGCCTGGACGGACCCGACAGGGGGCCGGCAGCCCCAGCATTTT; CDR3 protein: CAWTDPTGGRQPQHF
J gene: TRBJ2-1; D gene: -; V gene: TRBV19; clone size: once; CDR3 DNA: TGTGCCAGTCTAGATTACGACAATGAGCAGTTCTTC; CDR3 protein: CASLDYDNEQFF
J gene: TRBJ1-3; D gene: -; V gene: TRBV6-5; clone size: once; CDR3 DNA: TGTGCCAGCTGGCCAAGACACGCGTCTGGAAACACCATATATTTT; CDR3 protein: CASWPRHASGNTIYF
J gene: TRBJ1-5; D gene: -; V gene: TRBV5-5; clone size: -; CDR3 DNA: TGTGCCAGCAGCTCCGACAGCGCTGATCAGCCCCAGCATTTT; CDR3 protein: CASSSDSADQPQHF
J gene: TRBJ1-5; D gene: TRBD1; V gene: TRBV19; clone size: -; CDR3 DNA: TGTGCCAGTAGTATCGGGACAGGAAAATCCAATCAGCCCCAGCATTTT; CDR3 protein: CASSIGTGKSNQPQHF
J gene: TRBJ1-5; D gene: -; V gene: TRBV7-2; clone size: -; CDR3 DNA: TGTGCCAGCAGCTTAATGGGGGGATCGGGGAATCAGCCCCAGCATTTT; CDR3 protein: CASSLMGGSGNQPQHF
J gene: TRBJ1-4; D gene: -; V gene: TRBV6-5; clone size: -; CDR3 DNA: TGTGCCAGCAGTCCCCAGGGGAGGGTTAATGAAAAACTGTTTTTT; CDR3 protein: CASSPQGRVNEKLFF
J gene: TRBJ2-2; D gene: TRBD2; V gene: TRBV28; clone size: -; CDR3 DNA: TGTGCCAGCAGTCCAAGGGGTAGCGGGAAGGGCGGGGAGCTGTTTTTT; CDR3 protein: CASSPRGSGKGGELFF
J gene: TRBJ1-5; D gene: -; V gene: TRBV19; clone size: few; CDR3 DNA: TGTGCCAGTACACGAACGGGGGGTGGCAATCAGCCCCAGCATTTT; CDR3 protein: CASTRTGGGNQPQHF
J gene: TRBJ1-2; D gene: -; V gene: TRBV18; clone size: -; CDR3 DNA: TGTGCCAGCTCACCGGTCGGGGGGCAGAATGGCTACACCTTC; CDR3 protein: CASSPVGGQNGYTF
J gene: TRBJ1-2; D gene: -; V gene: TRBV30; clone size: -; CDR3 DNA: TGTGCCTGGACGCGAAGGTTTGGAGGGAATGCGGTGAACTATGGCTACACCTTC; CDR3 protein: CAWTRRFGGNAVNYGYTF
J gene: TRBJ2-7; D gene: -; V gene: TRBV7-9; clone size: -; CDR3 DNA: TGTGCCAGCAGCCCCCCCCGGCCGGGAACCTACTACGAGCAGTACTTC; CDR3 protein: CASSPPRPGTYYEQYF
J gene: TRBJ2-3; D gene: -; V gene: TRBV3-1/TRBV3-2; clone size: -; CDR3 DNA: TGTGCCAGCAGCCCCCGAGGTGGCGGTCGAGATACGCAGTATTTT; CDR3 protein: CASSPRGGGRDTQYF
J gene: TRBJ2-4; D gene: -; V gene: TRBV29-1; clone size: -; CDR3 DNA: TGCAGCTTTAATGTTGTAGCCAAAAACATTCAGTACTTC; CDR3 protein: CSFNVVAKNIQYF
J gene: TRBJ2-5; D gene: -; V gene: TRBV25-1; clone size: once; CDR3 DNA: TGTGCCAGCAGTGAAATGGGAGAAGAGACCCAGTACTTC; CDR3 protein: CASSEMGEETQYF
J gene: TRBJ2-7; D gene: TRBD2; V gene: TRBV7-9; clone size: -; CDR3 DNA: TGTGCCAGCAGCTCTTGGGACTATCCCTACGAGCAGTACTTC; CDR3 protein: CASSSWDYPYEQYF
J gene: TRBJ2-5; D gene: -; V gene: TRBV30; clone size: few; CDR3 DNA: TGTGCCTGGAGTGTACTAGGGACCCAGTACTTC; CDR3 protein: CAWSVLGTQYF
J gene: TRBJ2-3; D gene: TRBD2; V gene: TRBV19; clone size: -; CDR3 DNA: TGTGCCAGTAGTATTAGCGGGAGAGTAGATACGCAGTATTTT; CDR3 protein: CASSISGRVDTQYF
J gene: TRBJ2-5; D gene: TRBD2; V gene: TRBV10-2; clone size: few; CDR3 DNA: TGCGCCAGCAGTGACGGTAGCGGGGGACCACAAGAGACCCAGTACTTC; CDR3 protein: CASSDGSGGPQETQYF
J gene: TRBJ2-7; D gene: TRBD1; V gene: TRBV14; clone size: -; CDR3 DNA: TGTGCCAGCAGCCAAGGACGACAGGGCCTCGGATACGAGCAGTACTTC; CDR3 protein: CASSQGRQGLGYEQYF
J gene: TRBJ2-7; D gene: -; V gene: TRBV11-1; clone size: -; CDR3 DNA: TGTGCCAGCAGCACCAGGACCGTAGGGAGCGAGCAGTACTTC; CDR3 protein: CASSTRTVGSEQYF
J gene: TRBJ1-1; D gene: -; V gene: TRBV6-2/TRBV6-3; clone size: -; CDR3 DNA: TGTGCCAGCAGTTCAACAGGGTTGGTCACTGAAGCTTTCTTT; CDR3 protein: CASSSTGLVTEAFF
J gene: TRBJ2-5; D gene: TRBD2; V gene: TRBV19; clone size: -; CDR3 DNA: TGTGCCAGTAGTACCGGACTAGCGGGAGATGAGACCCAGTACTTC; CDR3 protein: CASSTGLAGDETQYF